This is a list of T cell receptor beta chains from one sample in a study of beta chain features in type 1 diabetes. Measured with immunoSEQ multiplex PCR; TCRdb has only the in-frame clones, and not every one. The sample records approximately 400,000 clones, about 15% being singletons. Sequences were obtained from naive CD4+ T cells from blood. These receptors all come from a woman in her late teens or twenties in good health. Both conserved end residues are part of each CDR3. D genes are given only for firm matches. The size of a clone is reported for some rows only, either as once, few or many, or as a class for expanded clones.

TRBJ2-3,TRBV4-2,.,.,CASSDTSRRTDTQYF,TGTGCCAGCAGCGACACTAGCCGTCGCACAGATACGCAGTATTTT
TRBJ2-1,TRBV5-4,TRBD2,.,CASSLGGELAAYNEQFF,TGTGCCAGCAGCTTGGGGGGGGAACTAGCGGCCTACAATGAGCAGTTCTTC
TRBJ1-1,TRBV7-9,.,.,CASSLEWQKAFF,TGTGCCAGCAGCTTAGAATGGCAAAAGGCTTTCTTT
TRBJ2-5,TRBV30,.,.,CAWSLGGRRETQYF,TGTGCCTGGAGTTTAGGGGGACGGCGGGAGACCCAGTACTTC
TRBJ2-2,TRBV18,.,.,CASSPLENHNTGELFF,TGTGCCAGCTCACCCCTGGAGAACCACAACACCGGGGAGCTGTTTTTT
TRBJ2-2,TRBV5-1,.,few,CASSPYSGTGELFF,TGCGCCAGCAGCCCATACTCGGGGACCGGGGAGCTGTTTTTT
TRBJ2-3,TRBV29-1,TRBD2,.,CSVEGRLAPDTQYF,TGCAGCGTTGAGGGAAGACTAGCTCCAGATACGCAGTATTTT
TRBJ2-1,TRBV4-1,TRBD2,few,CASSSPGLAGGEQFF,TGCGCCAGCAGTTCACCGGGACTAGCGGGGGGTGAGCAGTTCTTC
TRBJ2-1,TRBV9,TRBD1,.,CASSVLYRGNEQFF,TGTGCCAGCAGCGTACTTTACAGGGGAAATGAGCAGTTCTTC
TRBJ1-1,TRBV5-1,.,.,CASSLVGGINTEAFF,TGCGCCAGCAGCTTGGTCGGGGGAATAAACACTGAAGCTTTCTTT
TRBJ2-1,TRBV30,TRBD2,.,CAWGRPLAGSSYNEQFF,TGTGCCTGGGGGAGGCCACTAGCGGGCAGCTCCTACAATGAGCAGTTCTTC
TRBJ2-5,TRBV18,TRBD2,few,CASSTIRTSGRAFQETQYF,TGTGCCAGCTCAACGATTAGGACTAGCGGGAGGGCCTTCCAAGAGACCCAGTACTTC
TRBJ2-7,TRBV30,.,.,CAWSDGRPEQYF,TGTGCCTGGAGTGACGGCAGGCCAGAGCAGTACTTC
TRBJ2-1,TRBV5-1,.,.,CASSLELSNEQFF,TGCGCCAGCAGCTTGGAACTAAGCAATGAGCAGTTCTTC
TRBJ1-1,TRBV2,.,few,CASTRETSTEAFF,TGTGCCAGCACTAGAGAAACGAGCACTGAAGCTTTCTTT
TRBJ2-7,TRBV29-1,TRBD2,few,CSVISGRAYEQYF,TGCAGCGTCATTAGCGGGAGGGCCTACGAGCAGTACTTC
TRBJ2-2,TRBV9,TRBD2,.,CASSVISGTVGELFF,TGTGCCAGCAGCGTAATTAGCGGGACTGTCGGGGAGCTGTTTTTT
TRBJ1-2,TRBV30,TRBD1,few,CASTGFRYGYTF,TGTGCATCGACAGGGTTTCGGTATGGCTACACCTTC
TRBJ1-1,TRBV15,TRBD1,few,CATSRDRGPEAFF,TGTGCCACCAGCAGAGACAGGGGGCCCGAAGCTTTCTTT
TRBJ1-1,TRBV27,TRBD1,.,CASSRIGQAYPEAFF,TGTGCCAGCAGCAGAATCGGACAGGCCTACCCTGAAGCTTTCTTT
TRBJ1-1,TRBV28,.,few,CASSPLTYSDTEAFF,TGTGCCAGCAGTCCCTTGACATATTCGGACACTGAAGCTTTCTTT
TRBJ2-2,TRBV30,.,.,CAWAPHRGVGELFF,TGTGCCTGGGCCCCCCACCGCGGGGTGGGGGAGCTGTTTTTT
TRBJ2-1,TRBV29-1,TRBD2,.,CSEGLAGGQEQFF,TGCAGCGAGGGACTAGCGGGAGGTCAAGAGCAGTTCTTC
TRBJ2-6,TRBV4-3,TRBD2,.,CASSQDVGGSSGANVLTF,TGCGCCAGCAGCCAAGATGTGGGAGGGAGCTCTGGGGCCAACGTCCTGACTTTC
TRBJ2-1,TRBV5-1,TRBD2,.,CASSSLTRTSGRSNEQFF,TGCGCCAGCAGCTCTTTAACTCGGACTAGCGGGAGATCCAATGAGCAGTTCTTC
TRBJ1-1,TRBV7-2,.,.,CASSLTQGGGTEAFF,TGTGCCAGCAGCTTGACCCAGGGCGGCGGCACTGAAGCTTTCTTT
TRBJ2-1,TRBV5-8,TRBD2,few,CASSLVVERDYNEQFF,TGTGCCAGCAGCTTGGTTGTTGAGCGGGACTACAATGAGCAGTTCTTC
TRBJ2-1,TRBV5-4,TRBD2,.,CASSPVTSGSNEQFF,TGTGCCAGCAGCCCGGTTACTAGCGGGAGCAATGAGCAGTTCTTC
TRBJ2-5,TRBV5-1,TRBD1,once,CASRGQAFKETQYF,TGCGCCAGCAGGGGACAGGCCTTTAAAGAGACCCAGTACTTC
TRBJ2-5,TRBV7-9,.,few,CARGAGGSQTQYF,TGTGCCAGGGGGGCTGGCGGGAGCCAGACCCAGTACTTC
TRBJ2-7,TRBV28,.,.,CASTPATPSSYEQYF,TGTGCCAGCACCCCAGCGACTCCGAGCTCCTACGAGCAGTACTTC
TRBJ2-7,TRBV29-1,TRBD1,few,CSVESRGRSSYEQYF,TGCAGCGTTGAATCCAGGGGGCGAAGCTCCTACGAGCAGTACTTC
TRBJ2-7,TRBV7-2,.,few,CASSLALGWRYF,TGTGCCAGCAGCTTAGCTTTGGGCTGGCGATACTTC
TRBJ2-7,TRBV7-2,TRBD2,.,CASSLTSGNYEQYF,TGTGCCAGCAGCTTAACTAGCGGGAACTACGAGCAGTACTTC